The T cell receptor (beta chain) described here comes from a study of siplizumab effects on memory and regulatory T cells. Findings and limits, study-wide: Proliferating clones, CD4+ or CD8+, lacked an assignable naive or memory phenotype in roughly 75-97% of cases. The study found that siplizumab significantly reduced alloreactive sequences traceable to unstimulated CD4+ memory cells. Both greater diversity than memory cells and a major contribution to the alloresponse seemed to characterize naive T cells.

CDR3 length equals 14 residues. V shed 0 bases and J shed 6 bases, with 10 bases lying between them. Germline V gene sequence: CDR1 SGHRS, CDR2 YFSETQ. It was about 10^5 TCR templates that were assayed per sample. TCRdb's table, derived via immunoSEQ multiplex PCR, lists solely in-frame clones and lacks some. This sample has fewer than 120,000 clones, with roughly 89% found just once. For this clone: Its antigen is still unknown.

The chain links TRBV5-1 to TRBJ1-5; the D gene is possibly TRBD1 (6 bases). The origin of this receptor is a human donor in good health. The sample consisted of CD4+ T cells sorted from blood. Written as DNA, the CDR3 is TGCGCCAGCAGCTTGGAGGGACACAGTCAGCCCCAGCATTTT. This translates into CASSLEGHSQPQHF.